Each of the 25 T cell receptor beta chains below was sequenced from the same sample in a study of blood T cell repertoires in COVID-19. This table comes from immunoSEQ multiplex PCR, and its TCRdb copy is limited to in-frame clones, with some not included. The table records 99,000 or so clones, approximately 82% of them present only once. The sample comprised peripheral blood. The receptors shown here come from a woman older than 75 with acute or convalescent COVID-19.

The rearrangement uses TRBV18 and TRBJ1-2; D unclear. V lost 2 bases and J 3 bases, leaving 7 bases between the germline ends. Germline loops: CDR1 KGHSH, CDR2 LQKENI. The CDR3 is 13 amino acids. The CDR3 sequence: CASSPARDYGYTF. The DNA for the CDR3 is TGTGCCAGCTCACCAGCGAGGGACTATGGCTACACCTTC.

The chain links TRBV3-1 (or the pseudogene TRBV3-2) to TRBJ2-5, with D possibly matching TRBD2 (5 bases). Per germline, CDR1 LGHDT and CDR2 YNNKEL (reference sequence). CDR3 length: 14 residues. The V gene lost 4 bases and the J gene lost 4 bases, with 13 bases spanning the gap. The CDR3 loop reads CASSPPGSGETQYF. The CDR3 DNA reads as TGTGCCAGCAGCCCTCCTGGGAGTGGAGAGACCCAGTACTTC.

The V and J genes are TRBV29-1 and TRBJ1-5; weak D call: TRBD1 (5 bases). This CDR3 has 13 amino acids. The V and J ends lost 6 bases and 3 bases respectively, with 12 bases between them. Germline CDR1 reads SQVTM; CDR2 reads ANQGSEA. CDR3 DNA: TGCAGCGTAGGTGGGACTTCCAATCAGCCCCAGCATTTT. Encoded protein: CSVGGTSNQPQHF.

Only one count was recorded for this clone. J is TRBJ1-1 and V is TRBV29-1; 7 bases are a match to TRBD1. With V trimmed by 5 bases and J by 5 bases, 8 bases remained unmatched. The CDR3 totals 13 residues. The germline V gene encodes CDR1 SQVTM and CDR2 ANQGSEA. The CDR3 spells CSVRAGGRTEAFF. CDR3 nucleotides: TGCAGCGTTAGGGCAGGGGGGCGGACTGAAGCTTTCTTT.

This clone was seen only once. The chain employs TRBV10-3 and TRBJ2-1; 9 nucleotides agree with TRBD2. The CDR3 totals 17 residues. Germline V gives CDR1 ENHRY, CDR2 SYGVKD. The trim removed 6 bases at V and 1 base at J, leaving 10 bases unmatched. The CDR3 region is CAISPTLLAGSYNEQFF. In nucleotides, the CDR3 is TGTGCCATCAGCCCAACCCTTCTAGCGGGATCCTACAATGAGCAGTTCTTC.

The chain couples TRBV9 to TRBJ1-2; D may be TRBD1 (5 bases). The CDR3 extends over 14 amino acids. Trimming took 4 bases from V and 4 from J, leaving 14 bases between them. The germline V gene has CDR1 SGDLS and CDR2 YYNGEE. The CDR3 reads CASSTRTGSYGYTF. Here the CDR3 DNA reads TGTGCCAGCAGCACCCGTACAGGAAGCTATGGCTACACCTTC.

The chain has TRBV29-1 and TRBJ2-6; D is unresolved. This CDR3 contains 14 residues. V lost 7 bases to trimming and J lost 0 bases, with 10 bases between them. Germline lookup yields CDR1 SQVTM and CDR2 ANQGSEA. This CDR3 reads CSAVTYSGANVLTF. For the CDR3, the DNA is TGCAGCGCCGTAACTTACTCTGGGGCCAACGTCCTGACTTTC.

This chain connects TRBV5-1 to TRBJ2-3, with D perhaps matching TRBD2 (5 bases). CDR3 length: 16 residues. Germline CDR1 SGHRS, CDR2 YFSETQ. The V end lost 0 bases, the J end lost 2 bases, and 13 bases lay between the germline ends. The CDR3 loop reads CASSLVRVLSTDTQYF. In nucleotides, the CDR3 is TGCGCCAGCAGCTTGGTGCGGGTCCTATCCACAGATACGCAGTATTTT.

This chain uses TRBV24-1 with TRBJ2-3; 10 bases are a match to TRBD1. Germline CDR1 and CDR2: KGHDR and SFDVKD. CDR3 length: 16 residues. The ends lost 5 bases at V and 5 bases at J; junction bases unmatched: 9. The CDR3 DNA sequence: TGTGCCACCAGTGTCCCCGGGACAGGGGCCGGAGATACGCAGTATTTT. Translation: CATSVPGTGAGDTQYF.

The rearrangement joins TRBV19 to TRBJ2-1, with 12 nucleotides matching TRBD2. The germline CDR1 and CDR2 sequences are LNHDA and SQIVND (reference sequence). With V trimmed by 3 bases and J by 6 bases, 0 bases remained unmatched. This CDR3 is built from 14 residues. CDR3: CASSMGLAGNEQFF. The CDR3 DNA sequence: TGTGCCAGTAGTATGGGACTAGCGGGCAATGAGCAGTTCTTC.

V and J are TRBV18 and TRBJ1-1; D uncertain. The germline CDR1 and CDR2 sequences are KGHSH and LQKENI. Between the trimmed V and J ends, which lost 2 bases and 5 bases, there was a span of 6 bases. CDR3 length: 12 amino acids. In nucleotides, the CDR3 is TGTGCCAGCTCACCAGCCGGGACTGAAGCTTTCTTT. It yields the protein CASSPAGTEAFF.

V is TRBV6-2 or TRBV6-3 and J is TRBJ1-5; unclear D gene. Germline V gene lookup returns CDR1 MNHEY and CDR2 SVGEGT. The CDR3 contains 13 residues. Between the trimmed V and J ends, which lost 5 bases and 4 bases, there was a span of 9 bases. The CDR3 spells CASSLFGNQPQHF. CDR3 DNA: TGTGCCAGCAGTCTATTCGGGAATCAGCCCCAGCATTTT.

The V and J genes are TRBV6-6 and TRBJ1-2; TRBD1 matches at 10 bases. J lost 4 bases, V lost 10 bases, and 12 bases had no gene match. The CDR3 length is 15 residues. CDR1 and CDR2 (germline): MNHNY, SVGAGI (reference sequence). In DNA form, the CDR3 reads TGTGCCACCGTCTTGGGGACAGGGGATGTCTATGGCTACACCTTC. It translates to CATVLGTGDVYGYTF.

The CDR3 is CASSLTGVYNEQFF. DNA for the CDR3: TGTGCCAGCAGCTTAACGGGAGTCTACAATGAGCAGTTCTTC. The chain recombines TRBV5-6 with TRBJ2-1, with D perhaps TRBD2 (6 bases). Trimming pared 2 bases from V and 3 bases from J, leaving 9 bases between. In germline, CDR1 is SGHDT, CDR2 YYEEEE. The CDR3 consists of 14 residues.

The chain is built from TRBV29-1 and TRBJ1-2; tentative D call: TRBD1 (6 bases). The CDR3 is 13 amino acids. Between the trimmed V and J ends, which lost 4 bases and 4 bases, there was a span of 13 bases. Germline V gives CDR1 SQVTM, CDR2 ANQGSEA. The CDR3 region has the DNA TGCAGCGTTGTGGGGCAGGGGCTCTATGGCTACACCTTC. Protein sequence: CSVVGQGLYGYTF.

This rearrangement joins TRBV24-1 to TRBJ2-1, with 9 bases aligning to TRBD1. CDR1 and CDR2 from the germline V gene are KGHDR and SFDVKD. The CDR3 runs to 18 residues. V was clipped by 1 base and J by 4 bases; unmatched bases: 10. In DNA form, the CDR3 reads TGTGCCACCAGTGATTTAAACCCGGGACAGGGCTTTTACAATGAGCAGTTCTTC. Protein product: CATSDLNPGQGFYNEQFF.

The chain recombines TRBV29-1 with TRBJ2-1, with TRBD2 matching 9 bases. The CDR3 length is 17 residues. V trimming: 1 base; J trimming: 0 bases; junction bases outside the gene matches: 7. The germline V gene has CDR1 SQVTM and CDR2 ANQGSEA. The CDR3 bases are TGCAGCGTTGAAGGAACTAGCGGGTCTTTCTCCTACAATGAGCAGTTCTTC. Translated: CSVEGTSGSFSYNEQFF.

The chain has TRBV4-1 and TRBJ1-1, with 8 bases that match TRBD1. This CDR3 region has 15 residues. CDR1 is MGHRA, CDR2 YSYEKL, per germline. V lost 5 bases to trimming and J lost 1 base; unmatched junction nucleotides: 6. The CDR3 reads CASSIRTGQNTEAFF. The CDR3 DNA follows: TGCGCCAGCAGCATAAGGACAGGGCAGAACACTGAAGCTTTCTTT.

The rearrangement joins TRBV30 to TRBJ2-2; 7 bases align to TRBD2. Germline CDR1 GTSNPN, CDR2 SVGIG (reference sequence). The CDR3 is made up of 16 amino acids. Germline trimming cut 2 bases from V and 6 bases from J; bases unmatched to any gene: 12. CDR3 sequence (DNA): TGTGCCTGGAGTCCCGTAGTGGGAGGGCCGTCCGGGGAGCTGTTTTTT. It specifies CAWSPVVGGPSGELFF. Looking up the rest from reference TRBV30 and TRBJ2-2 gives the full variable domain: SQTIHQWPATLVQPVGSPLSLECTVEGTSNPNLYWYRQAAGRGLQLLFYSVGIGQISSEVPQNLSASRPQDRQFILSSKKLLLSDSGFYLCAWSPVVGGPSGELFFGEGSRLTVL.

The genes are TRBV9 and TRBJ2-3, with D possibly TRBD2 on 6 matching bases. CDR1 is SGDLS, CDR2 YYNGEE, per germline. This CDR3 is built from 14 residues. V lost 4 bases to trimming and J lost 2 bases, with 11 bases between them. The CDR3 DNA sequence: TGTGCCAGCAGCCGCCGGGAGTTCACAGATACGCAGTATTTT. It specifies CASSRREFTDTQYF.

This rearrangement joins TRBV7-8 to TRBJ2-1, with D perhaps matching TRBD2 (6 bases). Trimming pared 5 bases from V and 5 bases from J, leaving 16 bases between. The CDR3 is 15 residues long. Germline-derived CDR1 and CDR2 are SGHVS and FQNEAQ. CDR3 loop: CASSPWTTGDNEQFF. Written as DNA, the CDR3 is TGTGCCAGCAGCCCCTGGACTACGGGGGACAATGAGCAGTTCTTC.

V is TRBV19 and J is TRBJ2-7, with D maybe TRBD2 (6 bases). The length of the CDR3 is 14 residues. CDR1 is LNHDA, CDR2 SQIVND, per germline (reference sequence). V was trimmed by 3 bases and J by 4 bases, leaving 13 bases between them. The CDR3 nucleotides read TGTGCCAGTAGTATTGGCGGCGGGACGTACGAGCAGTACTTC. It specifies CASSIGGGTYEQYF.

The genes are TRBV6-5 and TRBJ1-6; D is unclear. Germline lookup yields CDR1 MNHEY and CDR2 SVGAGI. The ends were cut back, 6 bases at V and 7 bases at J, with 4 bases in the middle. The CDR3 sequence is 11 residues long. CDR3 loop: CASRENSPLHF. The CDR3 nucleotides are TGTGCCAGCAGGGAGAATTCACCCCTCCACTTT.

The V and J genes are TRBV28 and TRBJ1-5, with 9 bases fitting TRBD1. The CDR3 sequence is 15 residues long. V dropped 5 bases and J dropped 3; count of bases not matched to a gene: 5. Per germline, CDR1 MDHEN and CDR2 SYDVKM. In nucleotides, the CDR3 is TGTGCCAGCAGTCCGGGACAGGGCTACAATCAGCCCCAGCATTTT. Its translation: CASSPGQGYNQPQHF.

The CDR3 is CASRFENAIYNEQFF. In DNA, the CDR3 is TGTGCAAGTCGCTTTGAGAACGCAATCTACAATGAGCAGTTCTTC. The genes are TRBV12-2 and TRBJ2-1; the table's D call, TRBD2, has no DNA check behind it. TRBV12-2 is noted as a pseudogene. The CDR3 runs 15 residues.